This T cell receptor (beta chain) emerged from a study of blood T cell repertoires in COVID-19. Study in general: Italy, Spain and the United States were the sources of the convalescent and acute COVID-19 samples. Nucleic acid was either cDNA or gDNA, and it came from T cells, B-cell-depleted T cells, or PBMCs.

Germline CDR1 is MNHEY and CDR2 is SVGEGT. Trimming removed 3 bases from V and 4 bases from J, with 23 bases in between. The CDR3 totals 18 residues. In the original workflow: Amplification with reference gene primers provided the estimates of nucleated cell counts. Profiling relied on immunoSEQ multiplex PCR, and the TCRdb table lists in-frame clones only, not all of them. V and J calls and clone size follow that table, whereas D and trimming were derived from the DNA. The sample holds about 120,000 clones; less than 85% are singletons and the top ten take around 2%. Specimen: peripheral blood. This receptor was obtained from a man under 40 with acute or convalescent COVID-19. V usage is TRBV6-2 or TRBV6-3 and J usage is TRBJ2-3; D may be TRBD2 (7 bases). The CDR3 protein is CASSYSVRGGRAPDTQYF. The CDR3 DNA follows: TGTGCCAGCAGTTATTCGGTACGCGGGGGCCGGGCACCAGATACGCAGTATTTT.